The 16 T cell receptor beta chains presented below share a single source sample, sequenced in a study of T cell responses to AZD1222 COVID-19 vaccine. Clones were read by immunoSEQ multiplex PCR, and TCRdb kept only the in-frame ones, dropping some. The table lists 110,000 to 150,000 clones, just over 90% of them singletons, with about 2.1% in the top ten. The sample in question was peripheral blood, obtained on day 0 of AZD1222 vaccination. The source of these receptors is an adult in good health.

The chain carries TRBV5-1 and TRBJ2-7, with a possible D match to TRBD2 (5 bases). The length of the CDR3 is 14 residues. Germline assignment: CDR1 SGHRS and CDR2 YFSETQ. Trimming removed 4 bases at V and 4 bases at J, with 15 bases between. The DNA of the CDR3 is TGCGCCAGCAGCCCCGTAGGACCGGGATACGAGCAGTACTTC. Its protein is CASSPVGPGYEQYF.

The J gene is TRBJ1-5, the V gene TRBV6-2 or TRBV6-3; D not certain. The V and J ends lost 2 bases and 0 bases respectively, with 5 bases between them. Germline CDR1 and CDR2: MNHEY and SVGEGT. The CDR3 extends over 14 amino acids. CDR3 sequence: CASSYGDSNQPQHF. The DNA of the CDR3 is TGTGCCAGCAGTTACGGGGATAGCAATCAGCCCCAGCATTTT.

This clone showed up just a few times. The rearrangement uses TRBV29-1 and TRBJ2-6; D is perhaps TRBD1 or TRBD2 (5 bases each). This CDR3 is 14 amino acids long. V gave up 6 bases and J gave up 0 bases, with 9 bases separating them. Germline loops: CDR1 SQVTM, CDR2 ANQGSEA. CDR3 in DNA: TGCAGCGTCGGGACCCCCTCTGGGGCCAACGTCCTGACTTTC. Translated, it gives CSVGTPSGANVLTF.

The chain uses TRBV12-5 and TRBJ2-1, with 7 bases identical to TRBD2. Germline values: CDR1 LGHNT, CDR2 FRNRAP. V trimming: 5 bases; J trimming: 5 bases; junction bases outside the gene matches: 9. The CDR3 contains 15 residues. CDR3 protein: CASGPPSGENNEQFF. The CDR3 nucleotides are TGTGCTAGTGGTCCCCCCAGCGGGGAGAACAATGAGCAGTTCTTC.

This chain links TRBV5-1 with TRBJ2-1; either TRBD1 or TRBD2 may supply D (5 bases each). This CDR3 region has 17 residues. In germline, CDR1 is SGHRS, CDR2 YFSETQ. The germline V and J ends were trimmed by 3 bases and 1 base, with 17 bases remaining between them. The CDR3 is CASSSRSGQFSYNEQFF. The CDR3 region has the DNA TGCGCCAGCAGCTCGAGGTCGGGGCAATTTTCCTACAATGAGCAGTTCTTC.

The CDR3, as DNA: TGTGCCAGCTCACCCGACAGTCTCTTTAACTACGAGCAGTACTTC. Encoded protein: CASSPDSLFNYEQYF. The chain couples TRBV18 to TRBJ2-7, with a possible D match to TRBD1 (5 bases). Deletions cut 3 bases from V and 3 bases from J, with 15 bases between. This CDR3 has 15 amino acids. Looked up from germline, CDR1 is KGHSH and CDR2 is LQKENI.

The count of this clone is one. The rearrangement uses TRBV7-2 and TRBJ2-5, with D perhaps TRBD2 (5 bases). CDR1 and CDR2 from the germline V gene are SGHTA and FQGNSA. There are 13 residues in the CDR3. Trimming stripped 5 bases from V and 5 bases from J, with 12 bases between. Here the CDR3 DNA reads TGTGCCAGCAGCAGCTCACGCGGGGAGACCCAGTACTTC. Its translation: CASSSSRGETQYF.

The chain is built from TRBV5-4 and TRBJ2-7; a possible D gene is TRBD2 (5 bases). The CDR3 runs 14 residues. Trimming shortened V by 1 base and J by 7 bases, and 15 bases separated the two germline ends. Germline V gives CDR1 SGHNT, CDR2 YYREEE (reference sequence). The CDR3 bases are TGTGCCAGCAGCTTGCCCGGGGTGGTGGCGGAGCAGTACTTC. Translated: CASSLPGVVAEQYF.

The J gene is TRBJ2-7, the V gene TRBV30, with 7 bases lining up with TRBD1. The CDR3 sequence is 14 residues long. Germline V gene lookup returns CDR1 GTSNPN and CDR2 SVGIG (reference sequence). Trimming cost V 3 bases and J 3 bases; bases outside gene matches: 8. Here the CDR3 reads CAWSVGTASYEQYF. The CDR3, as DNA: TGTGCCTGGAGCGTAGGGACAGCGAGCTACGAGCAGTACTTC. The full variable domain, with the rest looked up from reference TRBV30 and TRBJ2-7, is SQTIHQWPATLVQPVGSPLSLECTVEGTSNPNLYWYRQAAGRGLQLLFYSVGIGQISSEVPQNLSASRPQDRQFILSSKKLLLSDSGFYLCAWSVGTASYEQYFGPGTRLTVT.

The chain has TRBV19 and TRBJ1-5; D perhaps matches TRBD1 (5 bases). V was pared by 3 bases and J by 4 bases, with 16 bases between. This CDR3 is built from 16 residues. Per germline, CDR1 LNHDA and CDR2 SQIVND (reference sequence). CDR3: CASSISPRVGNQPQHF. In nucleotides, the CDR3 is TGTGCCAGTAGTATTTCCCCCAGGGTGGGAAATCAGCCCCAGCATTTT.

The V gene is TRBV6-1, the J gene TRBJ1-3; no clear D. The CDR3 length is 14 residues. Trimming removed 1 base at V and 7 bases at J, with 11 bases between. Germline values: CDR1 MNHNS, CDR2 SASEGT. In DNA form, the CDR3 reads TGTGCCAGCAGTGAAGGGACGGTCGGGAACACCATATATTTT. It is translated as CASSEGTVGNTIYF.

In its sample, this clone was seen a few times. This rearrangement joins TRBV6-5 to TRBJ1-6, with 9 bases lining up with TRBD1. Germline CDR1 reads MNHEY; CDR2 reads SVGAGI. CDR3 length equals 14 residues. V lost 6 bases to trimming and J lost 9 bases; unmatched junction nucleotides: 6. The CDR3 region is CASRAGTGFSPLHF. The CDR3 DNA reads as TGTGCCAGCAGGGCGGGGACAGGGTTTTCACCCCTCCACTTT.

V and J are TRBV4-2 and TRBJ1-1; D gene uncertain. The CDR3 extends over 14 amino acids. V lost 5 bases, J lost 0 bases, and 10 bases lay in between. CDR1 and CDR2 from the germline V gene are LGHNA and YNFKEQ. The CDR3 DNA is TGTGCCAGCAGCGAGCACCTAATGAACACTGAAGCTTTCTTT. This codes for CASSEHLMNTEAFF.

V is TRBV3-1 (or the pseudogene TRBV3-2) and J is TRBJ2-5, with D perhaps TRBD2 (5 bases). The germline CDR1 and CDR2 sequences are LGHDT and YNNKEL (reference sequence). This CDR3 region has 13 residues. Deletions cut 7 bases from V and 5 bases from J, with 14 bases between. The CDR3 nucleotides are TGTGCCAGCAACCTTGAGGGCGGGGAGACCCAGTACTTC. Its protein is CASNLEGGETQYF.

The CDR3 DNA reads as TGTGCCAGCAGTGCCACCTCCCTTGGCAGGGGGCAAAACTATGGCTACACCTTC. Protein sequence: CASSATSLGRGQNYGYTF. This rearrangement joins TRBV2 to TRBJ1-2; 8 positions agree with TRBD1. Looked up from germline, CDR1 is SNHLY and CDR2 is FYNNEI. This CDR3 region has 18 residues. The junction had 15 bases not matched to a gene; V was cut back by 4 bases and J by 2 bases.

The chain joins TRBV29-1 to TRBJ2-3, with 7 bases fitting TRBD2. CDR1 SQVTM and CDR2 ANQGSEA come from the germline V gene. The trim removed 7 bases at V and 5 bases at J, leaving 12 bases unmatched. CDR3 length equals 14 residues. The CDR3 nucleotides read TGCAGCGCTGGGGGGGGACGGTGGGAAGATACGCAGTATTTT. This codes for CSAGGGRWEDTQYF.